This TCR beta chain came from a study of blood T cell repertoires in COVID-19. At the level of the study: Nucleic acid was either cDNA or gDNA, and it came from T cells, B-cell-depleted T cells, or PBMCs.

Clinical history as reported by participants underpinned cohort assignment. Recovered Cohort 3 donors showed two negative PCRs, clearance, or symptom resolution. Source study methods: Reference gene primers were amplified, and this amplification served to estimate nucleated cell counts. Method: immunoSEQ multiplex PCR; TCRdb's copy keeps in-frame clones and lacks some. The D gene and trimming were derived from the DNA, and the V and J assignments and clone size from that table. The table lists 200,000 to 250,000 clones, approximately 84% of them singletons, with roughly 15% in the top ten. J was trimmed by 3 bases and V by 5 bases; bases with no gene match: 9. Germline V gene sequence: CDR1 SGHVS, CDR2 FQNEAQ. This CDR3 region has 15 residues.

The rearrangement links TRBV7-8 to TRBJ2-7, with 8 bases lining up with TRBD2. The sequencing input was PBMCs or T cells enriched from blood (not recorded which). This TCR was sampled from a middle-aged man who had recovered from COVID-19. The chain's CDR3 is CASSTPERGNYEQYF. The DNA of the CDR3 is TGTGCCAGCAGCACGCCGGAGCGGGGGAACTACGAGCAGTACTTC.